Below, 16 T cell receptor beta chains from the same sample are listed, as sequenced in a study of OX40 agonist ivuxolimab in advanced cancers. Using immunoSEQ multiplex PCR, the repertoire was profiled, and TCRdb retains in-frame clones only, with some absent. Of around 44,000 clones listed, 75% to 90% were seen once; the top ten hold 5% to 6%. The source was CD4+ or CD8+ T cells sorted from blood, collected in a trial of the OX40 agonist ivuxolimab. The receptors come from an adult with an advanced solid tumor such as melanoma, head and neck, liver or kidney cancer.

The V gene is TRBV2, the J gene TRBJ2-2, with D unresolved. V was cut by 8 bases and J by 4 bases, with 11 bases left in between. Germline CDR1 SNHLY, CDR2 FYNNEI. The CDR3 has 13 amino acids. The CDR3 region has the DNA TGTGCCAGCGGGTCCCAGCCCACCGGGGAGCTGTTTTTT. Protein product: CASGSQPTGELFF.

The CDR3 region is CASSAGTGRSGNTIYF. The CDR3 region has the DNA TGTGCCAGCAGCGCTGGGACAGGCCGATCTGGAAACACCATATATTTT. This rearrangement joins TRBV9 to TRBJ1-3, with TRBD1 matching over 8 bases. The J segment lost 1 base and the V segment lost 3 bases, leaving 6 bases of the junction unmatched. The CDR3 totals 16 residues. Germline V CDR1 and CDR2: SGDLS, YYNGEE.

This chain uses TRBV7-3 with TRBJ1-3, with TRBD1 as a possible D gene (6 bases). V gave up 1 base and J gave up 4 bases, with 14 bases separating them. This CDR3 spans 16 amino acids. The germline V gene has CDR1 SGHTA and CDR2 FQGTGA. CDR3 protein: CASSLRSRGSGNTIYF. The DNA of the CDR3 is TGTGCCAGCAGCTTAAGGAGCAGGGGATCAGGAAACACCATATATTTT.

The chain combines TRBV4-3 with TRBJ1-3; D is possibly TRBD1 (5 bases). Germline-derived CDR1 and CDR2 are LGHNA and YSLEER. V dropped 4 bases and J dropped 1 base, with 17 bases sitting between them. The CDR3 is 17 amino acids. This chain's CDR3 is CASSLLHGGNSGNTIYF. CDR3 nucleotide sequence: TGCGCCAGCAGCCTTTTACACGGGGGAAATTCTGGAAACACCATATATTTT.

V is TRBV29-1 and J is TRBJ1-2; D unclear. Trimming stripped 5 bases from V and 4 bases from J, with 8 bases between. The CDR3 consists of 11 residues. The germline CDR1 and CDR2 sequences are SQVTM and ANQGSEA. The DNA for the CDR3 is TGCAGCGTTCAGAAATCCTATGGCTACACCTTC. Translation: CSVQKSYGYTF.

DNA for the CDR3: TGTGCCAGCGTTAACCGGGAACAATATCAGCCCCAGCATTTT. Its translation is CASVNREQYQPQHF. The genes are TRBV6-1 and TRBJ1-5; D gene ambiguous. This CDR3 is built from 14 residues. CDR1 and CDR2 from the germline V gene are MNHNS and SASEGT. V lost 8 bases and J lost 5, with 16 bases in between.

In its sample, this clone ranks as medium-sized (0.01 to 0.1%). The chain employs TRBV7-9 and TRBJ2-1; D is ambiguous. Germline loops: CDR1 SEHNR, CDR2 FQNEAQ (reference sequence). The CDR3 consists of 15 residues. Trimming left V 5 bases short and J 0 bases short, with 11 bases between. CDR3 bases: TGTGCCAGCAGCCCCCTCCGAAGCTCCTACAATGAGCAGTTCTTC. Translation gives CASSPLRSSYNEQFF.

V gene TRBV18 combines with J gene TRBJ1-2; no clear D. The CDR3 contains 13 residues. The germline V gene has CDR1 KGHSH and CDR2 LQKENI. The V end was cut by 0 bases, the J end by 5 bases, with 7 bases between. CDR3 DNA: TGTGCCAGCTCACCACCTGATGGTTATGGCTACACCTTC. This gives the protein CASSPPDGYGYTF. Full variable domain (outside the CDR3, taken from reference TRBV18 and TRBJ1-2): NAGVMQNPRHLVRRRGQEARLRCSPMKGHSHVYWYRQLPEEGLKFMVYLQKENIIDESGMPKERFSAEFPKEGPSILRIQQVVRGDSAAYFCASSPPDGYGYTFGSGTRLTVV.

The chain couples TRBV18 to TRBJ2-7; D may be TRBD2 (6 bases). CDR3 length: 16 residues. V gave up 5 bases and J gave up 0 bases, with 17 bases separating them. Germline CDR1 and CDR2: KGHSH and LQKENI. In DNA, the CDR3 is TGTGCCAGCTCAACCAGTAGCGGATATCCCTCCTACGAGCAGTACTTC. Protein product: CASSTSSGYPSYEQYF.

CDR3 in amino acids: CASNTGGSGGELFF. CDR3 DNA sequence: TGTGCCAGTAACACAGGGGGAAGTGGCGGGGAGCTGTTTTTT. J is TRBJ2-2 and V is TRBV6-1; 8 bases line up with TRBD1. Trimming took 9 bases from V and 7 from J; bases not matched to a gene: 10. The CDR3 sequence is 14 residues long. Germline V CDR1 and CDR2: MNHNS, SASEGT.

V and J are TRBV15 and TRBJ1-5, with D uncertain. The V end lost 8 bases, the J end lost 5 bases, and 13 bases lay between the germline ends. Looked up from germline, CDR1 is LNHNV and CDR2 is YYDKDF (reference sequence). CDR3 length equals 13 residues. CDR3 bases: TGTGCCACCGGACGGGAACCGTATCAGCCCCAGCATTTT. It translates to CATGREPYQPQHF.

The sample holds a few counts of this clone. The chain couples TRBV15 to TRBJ1-2; D unresolved. The CDR3 spans 15 residues. The V end lost 1 base, the J end lost 3 bases, and 12 bases lay between the germline ends. Per the germline V gene, CDR1 is LNHNV and CDR2 is YYDKDF (reference sequence). This CDR3 reads CATSRAQRAHYGYTF. The CDR3 nucleotides read TGTGCCACCAGCAGAGCCCAAAGAGCCCACTATGGCTACACCTTC.

The CDR3: CASSLDGVLNTEAFF. CDR3 nucleotides: TGCGCCAGCAGCTTGGACGGGGTCCTAAACACTGAAGCTTTCTTT. The V gene is TRBV5-1, the J gene TRBJ1-1; no firm D call. With 0 bases removed from V and 2 bases from J, the gap between germline ends came to 11 bases. There are 15 residues in the CDR3. Germline V lookup: CDR1 SGHRS, CDR2 YFSETQ.

The chain has TRBV27 and TRBJ2-5, with 8 nucleotides matching TRBD2. From germline, CDR1 is MNHEY and CDR2 SMNVEV (reference sequence). The J segment lost 1 base and the V segment lost 3 bases, leaving 16 bases of the junction unmatched. The length of the CDR3 is 19 residues. CDR3 nucleotides: TGTGCCAGCAGTTTCTCGATACTGAGCGGGGGAGGCCCCCAAGAGACCCAGTACTTC. Protein product: CASSFSILSGGGPQETQYF.

The chain recombines TRBV7-3 with TRBJ2-5; D could derive from TRBD1 or TRBD2 (5 bases each). Trimming shortened V by 5 bases and J by 7 bases, and 20 bases separated the two germline ends. This CDR3 region has 15 residues. CDR1 and CDR2 (germline): SGHTA, FQGTGA. The CDR3 coding sequence is TGTGCCAGCAGCACAGTTCCGGGACCTCGTCGGACCCAGTACTTC. It is translated as CASSTVPGPRRTQYF.

This clone was picked up one time. The V call is TRBV10-2, the J call TRBJ1-5, with 7 bases identical to TRBD1. The CDR3 loop spans 15 amino acids. Looked up from germline, CDR1 is WSHSY and CDR2 is SAAADI. V lost 6 bases to trimming and J lost 5 bases; unmatched junction nucleotides: 10. Here the CDR3 reads CASRRGGQLDQPQHF. CDR3 coding DNA: TGCGCCAGCAGGAGAGGGGGACAGCTAGATCAGCCCCAGCATTTT.